This T cell receptor beta chain appears in the sequencing data of a study of T cell responses to AZD1222 COVID-19 vaccine (dated by TCRdb to the early 2020s). Context from the whole study: AZD1222 recipients given second doses at about 4 weeks or at about 12 weeks were pooled, since spike-specific TCR depth and breadth were not found to differ between the two schedules. Trial participants were enrolled by age into 18-55, 56-69 and 70-plus year subgroups, with approximately 150, 28 and 58 TCR-sequenced participants respectively. TCR sequencing was performed for 230 to 250 trial participants, of whom around 200 were given two doses of AZD1222 and 26 were given two doses of MenACWY control vaccine.

The CDR3 regions of human TCRbeta chains were analyzed by immunosequencing. As for the original processing: TCRs in the repertoires were compared against a reference library of SARS-CoV-2-specific TCRs that had been generated with the MIRA antigen-specificity platform. Breadth meant the fraction of unique TCRs that were SARS-CoV-2-associated, whereas depth meant the fraction of total T cells that were SARS-CoV-2-associated. Each spike-specific TCR was assigned to its reactive spike region and to a CD4 or CD8 class using the MIRA data. Log10-transformed breadth and depth values were compared by one-way ANOVA with Sidak's multiple comparisons tests. TCRdb's version of the immuneACCESS table is confined to in-frame rearrangements and falls short of the full clone set. An unresolved V gene accounts for under half of the shortfall where checked; the remainder is of unknown origin. That table furnishes V, J and clone size, whereas the DNA furnished D and trimming. The sample data list about 140,000 clones, and around 92% of these were observed just once. Of the sample, approximately 1.5% is held by the ten largest clones.

What the time point label conveys for this sample: baseline before first vaccination. Vaccinee samples were obtained from the UK trials COV001 and COV002, which included a single-blind randomized controlled phase 2/3 trial of AZD1222 (ChAdOx1 nCoV-19) in healthy adults. Trial participant PBMC samples were collected at day 0 and day 28 after the second dose for TCRbeta chain sequencing. Relative to germline, V is missing 5 bases and J is missing 1 base, with 9 bases of the junction outside any gene match. CDR1 is given as LNHDA and CDR2 as SQIVND, both from the germline V gene (reference sequence). CDR3 length: 16 amino acids, cysteine to phenylalanine. Only the CDR3 portion is preserved as DNA: 48 bases, with reading frame beginning at the first base. Details on this clone: The antigen it binds to is not known. It has no much larger one-base neighbor in the sample; base qualities were not kept.

Study-level results and caveats: Because no day 14 peak-response samples were available, repertoires were characterized only after the peak T cell response. Nearly half of unique spike-specific TCRs reportedly recognized epitopes outside regions mutated in the B.1.351 and B.1.1.7 variants. Spike-specific TCR breadth and depth rose significantly after two AZD1222 doses compared with day 0 and with MenACWY recipients. Conclusions about previously exposed vaccinees were limited because only six AZD1222 recipients were SARS-CoV-2 seropositive at baseline. Participants were mostly white British, with more females than males. The authors suggested clonal diversity may have been underestimated. The whole spike protein was spanned by vaccine-associated CD4 TCRs, and dominant responses were seen in regions 160-218 and 743-854. In the small 56-69-year group, the increase in depth fell short of significance, most likely because of low power.

The V and J genes are TRBV19 and TRBJ2-7, and 9 junctional nucleotides match TRBD1. The source material was peripheral blood, sampled on day 0 of AZD1222 vaccination. This TCR derives from an adult in good health. The nucleotide sequence is TGTGCCAGTAGTTTAACCGGGACAGGGCCTTCCTACGAGCAGTACTTC. Protein translation: CASSLTGTGPSYEQYF.